These 21 T cell receptor beta chains came from one sample sequenced in a study of blood T cell repertoires in COVID-19. The data were produced by immunoSEQ multiplex PCR, yet TCRdb's version contains in-frame clones alone and is incomplete. The sample has under 250,000 clones; roughly 80% are singletons. The sequencing input was peripheral blood. The receptors were gathered from a woman aged 80 or over with acute or convalescent COVID-19.

This clone was observed once. This rearrangement joins TRBV9 to TRBJ2-2; 8 bases line up with TRBD2. Germline loops: CDR1 SGDLS, CDR2 YYNGEE. The trim removed 0 bases at V and 4 bases at J, leaving 11 bases unmatched. The CDR3 sequence is 18 residues long. In DNA form, the CDR3 reads TGTGCCAGCAGCGTAGGGGCCACTAGCGGAGCTTCCACCGGGGAGCTGTTTTTT. Translating gives CASSVGATSGASTGELFF.

The V gene is TRBV6-1, the J gene TRBJ1-6, with 9 bases that match TRBD1. The CDR3 loop spans 15 amino acids. The germline V gene has CDR1 MNHNS and CDR2 SASEGT. With V trimmed by 3 bases and J by 10 bases, 7 bases remained unmatched. CDR3 sequence: CASSEGGQGRSPLHF. The CDR3 DNA sequence: TGTGCCAGCAGTGAGGGAGGACAGGGGAGATCACCCCTCCACTTT.

This clone has more than one count but fewer than ten. The chain uses TRBV19 and TRBJ2-2; 9 positions agree with TRBD1. The CDR3 loop spans 14 amino acids. Per the germline V gene, CDR1 is LNHDA and CDR2 is SQIVND (reference sequence). J lost 0 bases, V lost 11 bases, and 4 bases had no gene match. The CDR3, as DNA: TGTGCCGTCCGGGACAGGGCGAACACCGGGGAGCTGTTTTTT. Translating gives CAVRDRANTGELFF.

This clone was recorded a few times. The chain links TRBV20-1 to TRBJ1-4, with D uncertain. The V end was cut by 6 bases, the J end by 3 bases, with 5 bases between. This CDR3 spans 11 amino acids. From germline, CDR1 is DFQATT and CDR2 SNEGSKA (reference sequence). The CDR3 coding sequence is TGCAGTGCGCGGCCTAATGAAAAACTGTTTTTT. Its protein product is CSARPNEKLFF.

The J gene is TRBJ1-2, the V gene TRBV12-2; the D call TRBD1 from the table was never checked on the DNA. TRBV12-2 is an annotated pseudogene. This CDR3 contains 15 residues. The CDR3 sequence is CASRLALQGVHGYTF. Written as DNA, the CDR3 is TGTGCAAGTCGCTTAGCGCTACAGGGGGTCCATGGCTACACCTTC.

The chain employs TRBV5-4 and TRBJ1-1; D is undetermined. The CDR3 has 14 residues. V was cut by 4 bases and J by 1 base, with 11 bases left in between. In germline, CDR1 is SGHNT, CDR2 YYREEE (reference sequence). The CDR3 loop reads CASSPGLQNTEAFF. CDR3 in DNA: TGTGCCAGCAGCCCTGGACTTCAGAACACTGAAGCTTTCTTT.

The genes are TRBV29-1 and TRBJ2-1, with TRBD2 matching 8 bases. The germline V gene encodes CDR1 SQVTM and CDR2 ANQGSEA. The CDR3 totals 13 residues. CDR3 amino acids: CRGSKREWDEQFF. The DNA for the CDR3 is TGCAGGGGTAGCAAGCGGGAGTGGGATGAGCAGTTCTTC.

The table lists this clone with a few counts. The rearrangement joins TRBV2 to TRBJ2-7, with a tentative D call TRBD2 (6 bases). V dropped 7 bases and J dropped 5 bases, with 15 bases sitting between them. The CDR3 has 13 residues. Germline values: CDR1 SNHLY, CDR2 FYNNEI. Here the CDR3 reads CASKETRTHEQYF. CDR3 nucleotide sequence: TGTGCCAGCAAGGAGACTAGGACCCACGAGCAGTACTTC. The full variable domain, its missing parts supplied by reference TRBV2 and TRBJ2-7, is EPEVTQTPSHQVTQMGQEVILRCVPISNHLYFYWYRQILGQKVEFLVSFYNNEISEKSEIFDDQFSVERPDGSNFTLKIRSTKLEDSAMYFCASKETRTHEQYFGPGTRLTVT.

This chain joins TRBV6-1 and TRBJ1-6; D is unclear. The CDR3 runs to 13 residues. Germline V lookup: CDR1 MNHNS, CDR2 SASEGT. Trimming stripped 2 bases from V and 6 bases from J, with 5 bases between. The CDR3 DNA is TGTGCCAGCAGTGAAAACAGTAATTCACCCCTCCACTTT. It codes for CASSENSNSPLHF.

V gene TRBV6-1 combines with J gene TRBJ2-7; D gene unclear. Trimming stripped 2 bases from V and 3 bases from J, with 5 bases between. The CDR3 spans 12 residues. CDR1 MNHNS and CDR2 SASEGT come from the germline V gene. The CDR3 sequence is CASSEINYEQYF. DNA of the CDR3: TGTGCCAGCAGTGAAATCAACTACGAGCAGTACTTC.

The chain employs TRBV19 and TRBJ2-7; D is possibly TRBD1 (5 bases). The germline V gene has CDR1 LNHDA and CDR2 SQIVND (reference sequence). V was trimmed by 3 bases and J by 6 bases, leaving 12 bases between them. This CDR3 spans 13 amino acids. CDR3 in DNA: TGTGCCAGTAGTATGAGGAGTAGGGGCGAGCAGTACTTC. Encoded protein: CASSMRSRGEQYF.

J is TRBJ1-5 and V is TRBV30, with TRBD1 matching over 9 bases. Unmatched junction bases numbered 2, after V lost 6 bases and J lost 2 bases. The CDR3 is made up of 13 amino acids. CDR1 and CDR2 from the germline V gene are GTSNPN and SVGIG (reference sequence). The CDR3 sequence: CACTGGGNQPQHF. DNA of the CDR3: TGTGCCTGCACAGGGGGCGGCAATCAGCCCCAGCATTTT.

V usage is TRBV6-5 and J usage is TRBJ2-2, with D perhaps TRBD2 (5 bases). V lost 11 bases, J lost 4 bases, and 20 bases lay in between. Germline CDR1 is MNHEY and CDR2 is SVGAGI. The CDR3 length is 15 residues. Here the CDR3 DNA reads TGTGCCTCGCAAGGAGGTATGGGTAGCACCGGGGAGCTGTTTTTT. Translation: CASQGGMGSTGELFF.

A few counts support this clone. The chain joins TRBV18 to TRBJ1-2, with D possibly being TRBD1 (5 bases). The V end lost 2 bases, the J end lost 4 bases, and 11 bases lay between the germline ends. Germline-derived CDR1 and CDR2 are KGHSH and LQKENI. This CDR3 spans 14 amino acids. CDR3 amino acids: CASSPESGGYGYTF. The CDR3 DNA reads TGTGCCAGCTCACCAGAGTCCGGGGGCTATGGCTACACCTTC.

The chain combines TRBV3-1 (or the pseudogene TRBV3-2) with TRBJ2-1; weak D call: TRBD1 (6 bases). V dropped 4 bases and J dropped 7 bases, with 11 bases sitting between them. The CDR3 contains 13 residues. Germline CDR1 reads LGHDT; CDR2 reads YNNKEL (reference sequence). The CDR3 region is CASSPRGYNEQFF. The CDR3 bases are TGTGCCAGCAGCCCAAGGGGGTATAATGAGCAGTTCTTC.

The chain joins TRBV4-1 to TRBJ1-2, with D uncertain. The CDR3 spans 15 residues. The V gene's germline CDR1 is MGHRA and CDR2 YSYEKL. V was clipped by 0 bases and J by 6 bases, with 14 bases between them. CDR3 sequence: CASSQESLTIDGYTF. In DNA, the CDR3 is TGCGCCAGCAGCCAAGAGAGCTTAACTATAGATGGCTACACCTTC.

The CDR3 region has the DNA TGTGCCACCAGGTCCAGCGGAGGCACAGATACGCAGTATTTT. Protein product: CATRSSGGTDTQYF. This chain joins TRBV24-1 and TRBJ2-3, with D possibly being TRBD2 (5 bases). Between the trimmed V and J ends, which lost 7 bases and 1 base, there was a span of 11 bases. The CDR3 covers 14 residues. Looked up from germline, CDR1 is KGHDR and CDR2 is SFDVKD.

The chain recombines TRBV11-3 with TRBJ2-1; D is unresolved. This CDR3 contains 13 residues. Trimming took off 8 bases at V and 6 bases at J, with 14 bases between the two ends. The germline V gene has CDR1 SGHNT and CDR2 YENEEA. The CDR3 is CASSGSSPNEQFF. The DNA for the CDR3 is TGTGCCAGCTCCGGGTCCTCACCCAATGAGCAGTTCTTC.

This clone was detected only once. One end of the junction fails to match germline, which may point to a read error. The V gene is TRBV10-2, the J gene TRBJ2-2, with TRBD2 matching over 15 bases. Germline V gene data show CDR1 as WSHSY and CDR2 as SAAADI. The CDR3 totals 15 residues. CDR3 residues: CASNPGLAGGGGLFF. The CDR3 region has the DNA TGCGCCAGCAACCCGGGACTAGCGGGAGGAGGGGGGCTGTTTTTT.

The sample holds a few counts of this clone. The CDR3 region has the DNA TGTGCCAGTAGTATAGTTCCTGCTAGCGCCGGGGAGCTGTTTTTT. It translates to CASSIVPASAGELFF. This chain connects TRBV19 to TRBJ2-2; D is perhaps TRBD2 (6 bases). The V end lost 1 base, the J end lost 6 bases, and 12 bases lay between the germline ends. This CDR3 region has 15 residues. The germline V gene has CDR1 LNHDA and CDR2 SQIVND (reference sequence).

This sequence joins TRBV5-6 and TRBJ2-2; the D is unclear. The CDR3 has 17 residues. V was shortened by 1 base and J by 3 bases, with 16 bases between the two germline ends. Germline loops: CDR1 SGHDT, CDR2 YYEEEE. DNA of the CDR3: TGTGCCAGCAGCTTGTTTCAGGAAGCCCCCGACACCGGGGAGCTGTTTTTT. Amino acid sequence: CASSLFQEAPDTGELFF. The full variable domain, with the rest looked up from reference TRBV5-6 and TRBJ2-2, is DAGVTQSPTHLIKTRGQQVTLRCSPKSGHDTVSWYQQALGQGPQFIFQYYEEEERQRGNFPDRFSGHQFPNYSSELNVNALLLGDSALYLCASSLFQEAPDTGELFFGEGSRLTVL.